This T cell receptor (beta chain) was sequenced for a study of blood T cells in healthy people across ages. The ends were cut back, 3 bases at V and 7 bases at J, with 12 bases in the middle. The CDR3 has 12 amino acids. Germline V gene lookup returns CDR1 SQVTM and CDR2 ANQGSEA. A second PCR of 7 to 11 cycles used a sample-barcoded 5' primer and a J-beta primer mix. TCRdb ran MiXCR on the 5' RACE reads and lists one entry per CDR3 protein. The top ten hold about 4% of the sample, which has approximately 1.5 million distinct CDR3 sequences, 40% to 45% seen once. The receptor's source is a woman aged 18-29 years in good health. The chain uses TRBV29-1 and TRBJ1-1, with D perhaps matching TRBD1 (5 bases). Specimen: blood. CDR3 in amino acids: CSVEVMGGEAFF. DNA for the CDR3: TGCAGCGTTGAGGTGATGGGGGGTGAAGCTTTCTTT.